The next 16 T cell receptor beta chains were all read from a single sample in a study of T cell repertoires in cytomegalovirus infection. TCRdb passed the reads through MiXCR, listing each CDR3 protein once. The table lists about 230,000 distinct CDR3 sequences, 22% of them singletons. The source material was CD8+ T cells from PBMCs. The receptors were gathered from a human donor in good health (CMV status not recorded). Some clones in this sample may be carry-over from other donors' samples.

This clonotype was counted between two and nine times. The CDR3 nucleotides are TGTGCCAGCAGTGAAAGCGAAGATACGCAGTATTTT. It translates to CASSESEDTQYF. This chain uses TRBV6-1 with TRBJ2-3; D not resolved. Trimming cost V 2 bases and J 5 bases, with 5 bases left between them. The germline V gene encodes CDR1 MNHNS and CDR2 SASEGT. This CDR3 is 12 amino acids long.

The table lists this clonotype with a few counts. This chain uses TRBV7-3 with TRBJ2-5, with D unresolved. The CDR3 has 18 amino acids. V was shortened by 5 bases and J by 3 bases, with 25 bases between the two germline ends. Germline CDR1 SGHTA, CDR2 FQGTGA. CDR3 in DNA: TGTGCCAGCAGCGACTGGACCCGGCACCCAAGGAGTGAAGAGACCCAGTACTTC. Translated: CASSDWTRHPRSEETQYF.

The table lists this clonotype with a few counts. The chain links TRBV18 to TRBJ1-4; D uncertain. The CDR3 sequence is 16 residues long. CDR1 is KGHSH, CDR2 LQKENI, per germline. The V and J ends lost 2 bases and 5 bases respectively, with 15 bases between them. The CDR3 sequence is CASSPDSMAPNEKLFF. The CDR3 bases are TGTGCCAGCTCACCAGATTCAATGGCTCCAAATGAAAAACTGTTTTTT. The full variable domain, with the rest looked up from reference TRBV18 and TRBJ1-4, is NAGVMQNPRHLVRRRGQEARLRCSPMKGHSHVYWYRQLPEEGLKFMVYLQKENIIDESGMPKERFSAEFPKEGPSILRIQQVVRGDSAAYFCASSPDSMAPNEKLFFGSGTQLSVL.

This rearrangement joins TRBV7-9 to TRBJ2-7, with a possible D match to TRBD1 (5 bases). Trimming pared 1 base from V and 1 base from J, leaving 29 bases between. This CDR3 contains 21 residues. Per the germline V gene, CDR1 is SEHNR and CDR2 is FQNEAQ (reference sequence). In DNA, the CDR3 is TGTGCCAGCAGCTTAGTTCCCCCGCATCTGGACAATGAGGTGTCGTCCTACGAGCAGTACTTC. This translates into CASSLVPPHLDNEVSSYEQYF.

The chain employs TRBV6-5 and TRBJ1-5; D not resolved. V was trimmed by 0 bases and J by 4 bases, leaving 16 bases between them. Germline V lookup: CDR1 MNHEY, CDR2 SVGAGI. The CDR3 covers 17 residues. DNA of the CDR3: TGTGCCAGCAGTTACTCTGGGCTTCCTGGGGAAAATCAGCCCCAGCATTTT. Its protein is CASSYSGLPGENQPQHF.

V usage is TRBV28 and J usage is TRBJ1-2; TRBD1 is a possible D gene (5 bases). The germline gives CDR1 MDHEN, CDR2 SYDVKM. Trimming removed 5 bases at V and 7 bases at J, with 11 bases between. This CDR3 comprises 12 residues. CDR3 DNA: TGTGCCAGCAGTCAAGGGACGGCTGGCTACACCTTC. Translated, it gives CASSQGTAGYTF.

This clonotype was seen only a few times. The CDR3 coding sequence is TGTGCCAGCAGCCCCGCGGGTAGGAACACTGAAGCTTTCTTT. Translating it yields CASSPAGRNTEAFF. The chain is built from TRBV9 and TRBJ1-1; D is unclear. Germline V gives CDR1 SGDLS, CDR2 YYNGEE. V lost 4 bases to trimming and J lost 1 base, with 11 bases between them. There are 14 residues in the CDR3.

In its sample, this clonotype was seen once. The CDR3 does not end in the conserved phenylalanine or tryptophan, so this is likely a read error. The chain combines TRBV12-3 or TRBV12-4 with TRBJ2-1; no definite D call. The CDR3 sequence is 12 residues long. V was clipped by 5 bases and J by 7 bases, with 9 bases between them. DNA for the CDR3: TGTGCCAGCAGTCCATCGGGTAATGAGCAGTTCTCC. Its translation: CASSPSGNEQFS.

A few counts support this clonotype. The V gene is TRBV12-3 or TRBV12-4, the J gene TRBJ2-3; D uncertain. The V end lost 4 bases, the J end lost 4 bases, and 9 bases lay between the germline ends. CDR3 size: 13 residues. In DNA form, the CDR3 reads TGTGCCAGCAGTTGGGTGGCCCCAGATACGCAGTATTTT. Its protein product is CASSWVAPDTQYF.

This chain joins TRBV28 and TRBJ1-1; D unresolved. The CDR3 totals 13 residues. Germline lookup yields CDR1 MDHEN and CDR2 SYDVKM. The V gene lost 3 bases and the J gene lost 3 bases, with 8 bases spanning the gap. The DNA for the CDR3 is TGTGCCAGCAGTTTCGGCAGTGACACTGAAGCTTTCTTT. As protein: CASSFGSDTEAFF.

The chain is built from TRBV28 and TRBJ1-1, with D tentatively TRBD1 (6 bases). The V gene lost 8 bases and the J gene lost 10 bases, with 11 bases spanning the gap. The CDR3 contains 10 residues. The germline V gene encodes CDR1 MDHEN and CDR2 SYDVKM. CDR3: CASLQGRAFF. The CDR3 nucleotides are TGTGCCAGCCTACAGGGTCGAGCTTTCTTT.

This chain links TRBV6-2 or TRBV6-3 with TRBJ2-5; D unclear. V shed 7 bases and J shed 1 base, with 16 bases lying between them. This CDR3 contains 15 residues. Germline CDR1 MNHEY, CDR2 SVGEGT. In DNA, the CDR3 is TGTGCCAGCACCATGCTTTCTCCCGGCCAAGAGACCCAGTACTTC. This sequence encodes CASTMLSPGQETQYF.

Many counts were recorded for this clonotype. This rearrangement joins TRBV7-2 to TRBJ1-1, with D unresolved. V was clipped by 4 bases and J by 0 bases, with 6 bases between them. CDR1 and CDR2 (germline): SGHTA, FQGNSA. The CDR3 runs 13 residues. The chain's CDR3 is CASSSRMNTEAFF. Here the CDR3 DNA reads TGTGCCAGCAGCTCGCGAATGAACACTGAAGCTTTCTTT. The full variable domain, with the rest looked up from reference TRBV7-2 and TRBJ1-1, is GAGVSQSPSNKVTEKGKDVELRCDPISGHTALYWYRQSLGQGLEFLIYFQGNSAPDKSGLPSDRFSAERTGGSVSTLTIQRTQQEDSAVYLCASSSRMNTEAFFGQGTRLTVV.

This clonotype was recorded at least ten times. The rearrangement uses TRBV7-9 and TRBJ1-4, with no clear D. The germline V gene encodes CDR1 SEHNR and CDR2 FQNEAQ (reference sequence). The CDR3 loop spans 13 amino acids. The V gene lost 5 bases and the J gene lost 11 bases, with 15 bases spanning the gap. In nucleotides, the CDR3 is TGTGCCAGCAGCCCGTACTCCGGGGTCAAACTGTTTTTT. Its protein is CASSPYSGVKLFF. Full variable domain (rest looked up from reference TRBV7-9 and TRBJ1-4): DTGVSQNPRHKITKRGQNVTFRCDPISEHNRLYWYRQTLGQGPEFLTYFQNEAQLEKSRLLSDRFSAERPKGSFSTLEIQRTEQGDSAMYLCASSPYSGVKLFFGSGTQLSVL.

This chain connects TRBV18 to TRBJ2-7; D not certain. This CDR3 is 13 amino acids long. Germline assignment: CDR1 KGHSH and CDR2 LQKENI. Trimming took off 0 bases at V and 5 bases at J, with 8 bases between the two ends. Here the CDR3 reads CASSPPYRDEQYF. The CDR3 bases are TGTGCCAGCTCACCACCGTACCGGGACGAGCAGTACTTC.

The chain couples TRBV7-9 to TRBJ2-7, with D maybe TRBD2 (6 bases). Germline CDR1 reads SEHNR; CDR2 reads FQNEAQ (reference sequence). The CDR3 is made up of 13 amino acids. The CDR3 reads CATRGTGVYEQYF. As DNA, the CDR3 is TGTGCTACCCGAGGGACGGGAGTTTACGAGCAGTACTTC.